The sequence of this TCR beta chain was determined in a study of CD4 T cells in relation to SARS-CoV-2 and coronaviruses. The overall study: After roughly 11 days of antigen culture, PBMC TCR beta CDR3s were sequenced.

On this clone: The antigen is undetermined.

Before the COVID-19 pandemic, during about 2011-2019, CD4+ T cells were taken from unexposed donors. The cells were cultured for over eight days before CD4+ T cells were isolated. Cultures received half-medium IL-2 refreshes on days 3 and 7. Produced via immunoSEQ multiplex PCR; TCRdb's table is partial and in-frame only. The sample has 20,000 to 25,000 clones, over 65% seen once; the top ten hold around 15%. Deletions cut 5 bases from V and 3 bases from J, with 13 bases between. The CDR3 has 14 residues. Germline CDR1 and CDR2: MDHEN and SYDVKM. The sequence was obtained from a human donor in good health. The sequencing sample was made of CD4+ T cells from PBMCs, cultured in vitro. The gene calls are TRBV28 and TRBJ1-2, with no clear D. The CDR3 reads CASSPPAEYYGYTF. The CDR3 nucleotides read TGTGCCAGCAGTCCCCCGGCCGAGTACTATGGCTACACCTTC.